A single sample gave rise to the 21 T cell receptor beta chains below, sequenced in a study of beta chain features in type 1 diabetes. Every isolated RNA sample was fully reverse transcribed, so sequencing captured expressed TCRB transcripts. Sequencing was performed with immunoSEQ multiplex PCR; in TCRdb, only in-frame clones are kept and a portion is missing. The repertoire holds about 620,000 clones, 15% to 17% seen once, with 0.09% to 0.095% in the top ten. The sample taken for sequencing was naive CD4+ T cells from blood. These receptors originate from a young man in good health.

V usage is TRBV5-1 and J usage is TRBJ2-2, with 7 bases identical to TRBD1. The CDR3 length is 13 residues. Germline-derived CDR1 and CDR2 are SGHRS and YFSETQ. V dropped 4 bases and J dropped 7; count of bases not matched to a gene: 4. CDR3 protein: CASSTQGDGELFF. The CDR3, as DNA: TGCGCCAGCAGCACCCAGGGGGACGGGGAGCTGTTTTTT.

The CDR3: CAWSFSGTGNTIYF. As DNA, the CDR3 is TGTGCCTGGAGCTTCTCCGGGACAGGAAACACCATATATTTT. This rearrangement joins TRBV30 to TRBJ1-3; D may be TRBD1 (6 bases). Trimming removed 3 bases at V and 4 bases at J, with 13 bases between. The CDR3 is made up of 14 amino acids. The germline CDR1 and CDR2 sequences are GTSNPN and SVGIG (reference sequence). Drawing the rest from reference TRBV30 and TRBJ1-3, the complete variable domain is SQTIHQWPATLVQPVGSPLSLECTVEGTSNPNLYWYRQAAGRGLQLLFYSVGIGQISSEVPQNLSASRPQDRQFILSSKKLLLSDSGFYLCAWSFSGTGNTIYFGEGSWLTVV.

The CDR3 here is CASREGSPNEKLFF. The CDR3 region has the DNA TGCGCCAGCAGAGAGGGATCTCCTAATGAAAAACTGTTTTTT. The chain recombines TRBV5-1 with TRBJ1-4; D ambiguous. The CDR3 sequence is 14 residues long. Germline CDR1 and CDR2: SGHRS and YFSETQ. V shed 5 bases and J shed 3 bases, with 11 bases lying between them.

This clone was observed a handful of times. The chain recombines TRBV4-3 with TRBJ2-1; 9 bases align to TRBD1. This CDR3 has 14 amino acids. V lost 8 bases to trimming and J lost 7 bases; unmatched junction nucleotides: 9. Germline values: CDR1 LGHNA, CDR2 YSLEER. CDR3 residues: CASGRTGAWNEQFF. DNA for the CDR3: TGCGCCAGCGGCAGGACAGGGGCCTGGAATGAGCAGTTCTTC.

Here the CDR3 DNA reads TGTGCCAGCAGCTTCAGCGGCATGAACACTGAAGCTTTCTTT. Its protein product is CASSFSGMNTEAFF. This rearrangement joins TRBV11-2 to TRBJ1-1, with D hard to call. The ends were cut back, 3 bases at V and 0 bases at J, with 8 bases in the middle. CDR3 length equals 14 residues. The V gene's germline CDR1 is SGHAT and CDR2 FQNNGV.

The chain joins TRBV9 to TRBJ1-1; 7 nucleotides agree with TRBD1. Germline trimming cut 0 bases from V and 1 base from J; bases unmatched to any gene: 12. Germline CDR1 and CDR2: SGDLS and YYNGEE. The CDR3 length is 18 residues. In DNA form, the CDR3 reads TGTGCCAGCAGCGTAGAAACAGGGGCTTTGTGGGGGAACACTGAAGCTTTCTTT. It yields the protein CASSVETGALWGNTEAFF.

This clone was detected only a few times. This chain joins TRBV7-3 and TRBJ2-2, with D uncertain. Germline values: CDR1 SGHTA, CDR2 FQGTGA. This CDR3 is 13 amino acids long. The V end was cut by 2 bases, the J end by 1 base, with 2 bases between. This CDR3 reads CASSLRNTGELFF. The CDR3 region has the DNA TGTGCCAGCAGCTTACGGAACACCGGGGAGCTGTTTTTT.

As DNA, the CDR3 is TGTGCCAGCAGCGTAGAGGGACAGGGTCACACTGAAGCTTTCTTT. Translation gives CASSVEGQGHTEAFF. J is TRBJ1-1 and V is TRBV9; 9 nucleotides agree with TRBD1. CDR1 is SGDLS, CDR2 YYNGEE, per germline. J lost 3 bases, V lost 0 bases, and 3 bases had no gene match. CDR3 size: 15 residues.

This clone came up a few times. This chain uses TRBV10-3 with TRBJ1-1; D is ambiguous. The germline V gene has CDR1 ENHRY and CDR2 SYGVKD. The V gene lost 3 bases and the J gene lost 7 bases, with 12 bases spanning the gap. This CDR3 spans 13 amino acids. CDR3 residues: CAISEHSSIEAFF. CDR3 coding DNA: TGTGCCATCAGTGAACACAGTTCAATTGAAGCTTTCTTT.

The chain recombines TRBV4-3 with TRBJ2-3; possible D gene TRBD1, 6 bases. CDR1 and CDR2 (germline): LGHNA, YSLEER. The CDR3 totals 14 residues. Between the trimmed V and J ends, which lost 7 bases and 2 bases, there was a span of 13 bases. As DNA, the CDR3 is TGCGCCAGCACGCCGGGACACCTCACAGATACGCAGTATTTT. Translated, it gives CASTPGHLTDTQYF.

V gene TRBV25-1 combines with J gene TRBJ2-3; D may be TRBD1 or TRBD2 (6 bases each). CDR3 length equals 15 residues. Between the trimmed V and J ends, which lost 4 bases and 1 base, there was a span of 12 bases. CDR1 is MGHDK, CDR2 SYGVNS, per germline. This chain's CDR3 is CASSVVGGGTDTQYF. The CDR3 DNA reads TGTGCCAGCAGTGTGGTGGGGGGCGGCACAGATACGCAGTATTTT.

In this sample, this clone turned up a few times. This chain joins TRBV4-3 and TRBJ1-1, with D unresolved. The CDR3 is made up of 12 amino acids. Germline V gene lookup returns CDR1 LGHNA and CDR2 YSLEER. The V and J ends lost 0 bases and 8 bases respectively, with 7 bases between them. The DNA for the CDR3 is TGCGCCAGCAGCCAAGATTTCAGGGAAGCTTTCTTT. Amino acid sequence: CASSQDFREAFF.

This clone turned up a few times. The chain is built from TRBV6-5 and TRBJ2-7; D tentatively fits TRBD1 or TRBD2 (5 bases each). The CDR3 sequence is 15 residues long. With 2 bases removed from V and 7 bases from J, the gap between germline ends came to 18 bases. Germline CDR1 MNHEY, CDR2 SVGAGI. The CDR3 nucleotides read TGTGCCAGCAGTTACGGGGGACGAGGGCTTAAAGAGCAGTACTTC. Protein sequence: CASSYGGRGLKEQYF.

This chain joins TRBV28 and TRBJ1-2; no reliable D call. The CDR3 loop spans 15 amino acids. The germline V and J ends were trimmed by 3 bases and 7 bases, with 18 bases remaining between them. Germline assignment: CDR1 MDHEN and CDR2 SYDVKM. CDR3 in amino acids: CASSLAVSGLGGYTF. The CDR3 nucleotides read TGTGCCAGCAGTTTGGCGGTGTCGGGGTTAGGTGGCTACACCTTC.

CDR3 in DNA: TGCGCCAGCAGCCAAGCGCAGGGGACCAAAAACATTCAGTACTTC. This encodes CASSQAQGTKNIQYF. The chain combines TRBV4-1 with TRBJ2-4; perhaps TRBD1 as D (6 bases). Trimming removed 1 base from V and 2 bases from J, with 9 bases in between. The CDR3 contains 15 residues. Germline V gives CDR1 MGHRA, CDR2 YSYEKL.

The genes are TRBV7-3 and TRBJ2-3; 7 nucleotides line up with TRBD2. V dropped 0 bases and J dropped 6; count of bases not matched to a gene: 6. This CDR3 has 15 amino acids. CDR1 SGHTA and CDR2 FQGTGA come from the germline V gene. The CDR3: CASSLTSGESDTQYF. The CDR3, as DNA: TGTGCCAGCAGCTTAACCAGCGGGGAGTCGGATACGCAGTATTTT. Supplemented by reference TRBV7-3 and TRBJ2-3, the full variable domain reads GAGVSQTPSNKVTEKGKYVELRCDPISGHTALYWYRQSLGQGPEFLIYFQGTGAADDSGLPNDRFFAVRPEGSVSTLKIQRTERGDSAVYLCASSLTSGESDTQYFGPGTRLTVL.

The chain combines TRBV2 with TRBJ2-3, with unresolved D. The germline gives CDR1 SNHLY, CDR2 FYNNEI. Between the trimmed V and J ends, which lost 4 bases and 0 bases, there was a span of 5 bases. CDR3 length equals 13 residues. In DNA form, the CDR3 reads TGTGCCAGCAGTGGGGTTAGCACAGATACGCAGTATTTT. This codes for CASSGVSTDTQYF. The full variable domain, its missing parts supplied by reference TRBV2 and TRBJ2-3, is EPEVTQTPSHQVTQMGQEVILRCVPISNHLYFYWYRQILGQKVEFLVSFYNNEISEKSEIFDDQFSVERPDGSNFTLKIRSTKLEDSAMYFCASSGVSTDTQYFGPGTRLTVL.

V usage is TRBV30 and J usage is TRBJ1-1; D is unclear. The germline gives CDR1 GTSNPN, CDR2 SVGIG (reference sequence). The CDR3 loop spans 13 amino acids. V lost 0 bases, J lost 8 bases, and 13 bases lay in between. The CDR3 region is CAWSVLSRGEAFF. In DNA, the CDR3 is TGTGCCTGGAGTGTACTCTCCAGAGGAGAAGCTTTCTTT.

The V call is TRBV11-2, the J call TRBJ2-1; 10 bases fit TRBD2. CDR3 length equals 16 residues. The J segment lost 6 bases and the V segment lost 4 bases, leaving 9 bases of the junction unmatched. Looked up from germline, CDR1 is SGHAT and CDR2 is FQNNGV. Here the CDR3 reads CASSSPGLAPRNEQFF. For the CDR3, the DNA is TGTGCCAGCAGCTCGCCGGGACTAGCGCCGCGCAATGAGCAGTTCTTC.

This clone showed up just a few times. This chain connects TRBV4-1 to TRBJ2-5; TRBD2 agrees at 8 bases. The CDR3 covers 16 residues. V lost 0 bases and J lost 7; bases outside the gene matches: 10. Per germline, CDR1 MGHRA and CDR2 YSYEKL. CDR3 amino acids: CASSQDPGTSGGTQYF. CDR3 nucleotides: TGCGCCAGCAGCCAAGATCCCGGGACCAGCGGGGGGACCCAGTACTTC.

This clone showed up just a few times. The chain uses TRBV2 and TRBJ1-5; tentative D call: TRBD1 (5 bases). Trimming stripped 4 bases from V and 1 base from J, with 8 bases between. Germline lookup yields CDR1 SNHLY and CDR2 FYNNEI. The CDR3 sequence is 14 residues long. CDR3 DNA sequence: TGTGCCAGCAGTGCAGGGCTGAGCAATCAGCCCCAGCATTTT. It specifies CASSAGLSNQPQHF.